The 28 T cell receptor beta chains in this list originate from one sample, sequenced in a study of control samples from healthy donors and cancer patients. Sequenced by immunoSEQ multiplex PCR; TCRdb stores in-frame clones only, minus some. The sample carries just over 150,000 clones, roughly 94% recorded once. Sequenced: blood. These receptors were taken from a middle-aged woman in good health.

The genes are TRBV7-9 and TRBJ1-4; the D is unclear. V was clipped by 5 bases and J by 8 bases, with 21 bases between them. In germline, CDR1 is SEHNR, CDR2 FQNEAQ (reference sequence). CDR3 length equals 16 residues. DNA of the CDR3: TGTGCCAGCAGCCCTCAACCGGCGGGTTTGAGGGAAAAACTGTTTTTT. Translated: CASSPQPAGLREKLFF. The entire variable domain, with the rest obtained from reference TRBV7-9 and TRBJ1-4, is as follows: DTGVSQNPRHKITKRGQNVTFRCDPISEHNRLYWYRQTLGQGPEFLTYFQNEAQLEKSRLLSDRFSAERPKGSFSTLEIQRTEQGDSAMYLCASSPQPAGLREKLFFGSGTQLSVL.

The chain joins TRBV5-1 to TRBJ2-5, with D maybe TRBD1 (5 bases). Germline V gene sequence: CDR1 SGHRS, CDR2 YFSETQ. The V gene lost 4 bases and the J gene lost 0 bases, with 16 bases spanning the gap. This CDR3 has 16 residues. CDR3 sequence (DNA): TGCGCCAGCAGCCCCGGGCGACAGAATCACCAAGAGACCCAGTACTTC. Translation gives CASSPGRQNHQETQYF. Using reference TRBV5-1 and TRBJ2-5 for the parts outside the CDR3, the full variable domain is KAGVTQTPRYLIKTRGQQVTLSCSPISGHRSVSWYQQTPGQGLQFLFEYFSETQRNKGNFPGRFSGRQFSNSRSEMNVSTLELGDSALYLCASSPGRQNHQETQYFGPGTRLLVL.

The CDR3 coding sequence is TGTGCCAGTAGTATGACAGGGGGCACTGGCTACACCTTC. It translates to CASSMTGGTGYTF. The J gene is TRBJ1-2, the V gene TRBV19; 10 bases are shared with TRBD1. Germline V gene data show CDR1 as LNHDA and CDR2 as SQIVND (reference sequence). V lost 3 bases to trimming and J lost 7 bases; unmatched junction nucleotides: 2. The CDR3 spans 13 residues.

Only one count was recorded for this clone. The rearrangement links TRBV7-3 to TRBJ1-1, with D uncertain. The germline V gene encodes CDR1 SGHTA and CDR2 FQGTGA. This CDR3 has 13 amino acids. Deletions cut 3 bases from V and 2 bases from J, with 7 bases between. CDR3 in amino acids: CASSFGENTEAFF. The CDR3 DNA sequence: TGTGCCAGCAGCTTTGGGGAAAACACTGAAGCTTTCTTT.

This clone appeared once. The CDR3 DNA follows: TGTGCCAGCAGCCAAGAAAGAGGGTACGCTGGAAACACCATATATTTT. Translated, it gives CASSQERGYAGNTIYF. V gene TRBV14 combines with J gene TRBJ1-3, with D unresolved. Germline CDR1 SGHDN, CDR2 FVKESK. The CDR3 is made up of 16 amino acids. Trimming removed 0 bases from V and 2 bases from J, with 11 bases in between.

The chain joins TRBV7-9 to TRBJ2-2; a weak D match, TRBD2 (6 bases). The length of the CDR3 is 16 residues. Germline CDR1 reads SEHNR; CDR2 reads FQNEAQ (reference sequence). Trimming removed 5 bases from V and 2 bases from J, with 15 bases in between. This CDR3 reads CASSITGRANTGELFF. CDR3 in DNA: TGTGCCAGCAGCATAACCGGGAGAGCAAACACCGGGGAGCTGTTTTTT.

The rearrangement joins TRBV11-2 to TRBJ2-1; TRBD2 matches 10 bases. V lost 7 bases, J lost 2 bases, and 11 bases stayed unmatched. CDR1 and CDR2 (germline): SGHAT, FQNNGV. This CDR3 has 17 residues. The chain's CDR3 is CASNNRLLAGTYNEQFF. CDR3 nucleotide sequence: TGTGCCAGCAACAACCGTCTACTAGCGGGAACCTACAATGAGCAGTTCTTC.

The rearrangement links TRBV29-1 to TRBJ2-1; D call uncertain. Germline V gene lookup returns CDR1 SQVTM and CDR2 ANQGSEA. The length of the CDR3 is 11 residues. This CDR3 reads CSSELYNEQFF. The CDR3 DNA reads as TGCAGTTCAGAACTTTACAATGAGCAGTTCTTC.

The chain links TRBV5-1 to TRBJ2-1, with D possibly being TRBD1 or TRBD2 (6 bases each). V lost 1 base to trimming and J lost 5 bases, with 10 bases between them. The CDR3 is 14 residues long. Germline V gives CDR1 SGHRS, CDR2 YFSETQ. CDR3 sequence (DNA): TGCGCCAGCAGCTTGTACGGGGGCGACAATGAGCAGTTCTTC. This sequence encodes CASSLYGGDNEQFF.

The chain has TRBV7-2 and TRBJ2-3; tentatively, D is TRBD1 or TRBD2 (6 bases each). The V end was cut by 3 bases, the J end by 4 bases, with 17 bases between. This CDR3 has 16 amino acids. Germline V gene lookup returns CDR1 SGHTA and CDR2 FQGNSA. In DNA form, the CDR3 reads TGTGCCAGCAGCTTTAAGGGGGGCGCAGCCCCAGATACGCAGTATTTT. This encodes CASSFKGGAAPDTQYF.

The chain joins TRBV7-2 to TRBJ2-2; the match to TRBD1 covers 7 bases. Trimming cost V 5 bases and J 1 base; bases outside gene matches: 4. Germline-derived CDR1 and CDR2 are SGHTA and FQGNSA. There are 15 residues in the CDR3. The CDR3, as DNA: TGTGCCAGCAGCGTCAGGACAGGGAACACCGGGGAGCTGTTTTTT. Its protein product is CASSVRTGNTGELFF. Together with reference TRBV7-2 and TRBJ2-2, the CDR3 gives the full variable domain: GAGVSQSPSNKVTEKGKDVELRCDPISGHTALYWYRQSLGQGLEFLIYFQGNSAPDKSGLPSDRFSAERTGGSVSTLTIQRTQQEDSAVYLCASSVRTGNTGELFFGEGSRLTVL.

V usage is TRBV7-3 and J usage is TRBJ2-2; TRBD1 matches at 7 bases. The germline V gene encodes CDR1 SGHTA and CDR2 FQGTGA. The J segment lost 2 bases and the V segment lost 3 bases, leaving 3 bases of the junction unmatched. The CDR3 length is 15 residues. The CDR3 loop reads CASSFIGGNTGELFF. CDR3 nucleotide sequence: TGTGCCAGCAGCTTCATAGGGGGCAACACCGGGGAGCTGTTTTTT. Full variable domain (rest looked up from reference TRBV7-3 and TRBJ2-2): GAGVSQTPSNKVTEKGKYVELRCDPISGHTALYWYRQSLGQGPEFLIYFQGTGAADDSGLPNDRFFAVRPEGSVSTLKIQRTERGDSAVYLCASSFIGGNTGELFFGEGSRLTVL.

A remark on this clone: This specimen includes other DNA sequences encoding the same CDR3. Here the CDR3 reads CASGLGAGNTIYF. The CDR3 DNA sequence: TGTGCTAGTGGTTTGGGGGCTGGAAACACCATATATTTT. The rearrangement links TRBV12-5 to TRBJ1-3; no clear D gene. The V end was cut by 1 base, the J end by 2 bases, with 3 bases between. The CDR3 extends over 13 amino acids. Per germline, CDR1 LGHNT and CDR2 FRNRAP.

This chain uses TRBV27 with TRBJ1-4; weak D call: TRBD1 (5 bases). The CDR3 length is 14 residues. V was trimmed by 6 bases and J by 5 bases, leaving 13 bases between them. CDR1 MNHEY and CDR2 SMNVEV come from the germline V gene (reference sequence). CDR3 sequence: CASSPRGGNEKLFF. The CDR3 DNA reads as TGTGCCAGCAGCCCCCGGGGCGGCAATGAAAAACTGTTTTTT.

This sequence joins TRBV7-9 and TRBJ2-3; TRBD2 matches at 7 bases. CDR3 length equals 15 residues. V was clipped by 5 bases and J by 3 bases; unmatched bases: 8. CDR1 and CDR2 from the germline V gene are SEHNR and FQNEAQ (reference sequence). CDR3 residues: CASSRAGSGTDTQYF. Written as DNA, the CDR3 is TGTGCCAGCAGCCGAGCGGGGAGTGGGACAGATACGCAGTATTTT.

The chain recombines TRBV19 with TRBJ1-6; the D gene is possibly TRBD1 (5 bases). The CDR3 sequence is 15 residues long. Trimming cost V 4 bases and J 11 bases, with 18 bases left between them. Germline CDR1 is LNHDA and CDR2 is SQIVND (reference sequence). CDR3 nucleotide sequence: TGTGCCAGTAGTAGGCGGAGAGGGGCTGGGACACCCCTCCACTTT. Protein: CASSRRRGAGTPLHF. Combining the CDR3 with reference TRBV19 and TRBJ1-6 gives the whole variable domain DGGITQSPKYLFRKEGQNVTLSCEQNLNHDAMYWYRQDPGQGLRLIYYSQIVNDFQKGDIAEGYSVSREKKESFPLTVTSAQKNPTAFYLCASSRRRGAGTPLHFGNGTRLTVT.

The chain recombines TRBV7-9 with TRBJ2-2, with 8 bases fitting TRBD2. The CDR3 loop spans 17 amino acids. Germline values: CDR1 SEHNR, CDR2 FQNEAQ (reference sequence). After removal of 5 bases from V and 6 bases from J, the junction contained 14 bases not matched to a gene. Written as DNA, the CDR3 is TGTGCCAGCAGCCAGCTGCCGGGGGGGCCGTTCCCCGGGGAGCTGTTTTTT. The encoded protein is CASSQLPGGPFPGELFF. Full variable domain (rest looked up from reference TRBV7-9 and TRBJ2-2): DTGVSQNPRHKITKRGQNVTFRCDPISEHNRLYWYRQTLGQGPEFLTYFQNEAQLEKSRLLSDRFSAERPKGSFSTLEIQRTEQGDSAMYLCASSQLPGGPFPGELFFGEGSRLTVL.

The chain links TRBV30 to TRBJ2-2; 10 nucleotides line up with TRBD2. Germline CDR1 is GTSNPN and CDR2 is SVGIG (reference sequence). The length of the CDR3 is 15 residues. V dropped 1 base and J dropped 4; count of bases not matched to a gene: 3. This chain's CDR3 is CAWSGASGSTGELFF. DNA of the CDR3: TGTGCCTGGAGTGGGGCTAGCGGGAGCACCGGGGAGCTGTTTTTT.

The genes are TRBV7-9 and TRBJ2-3; no clear D gene. CDR1 is SEHNR, CDR2 FQNEAQ, per germline (reference sequence). The CDR3 spans 12 residues. Deletions cut 5 bases from V and 7 bases from J, with 10 bases between. The CDR3 loop reads CASSLVEYTQYF. In nucleotides, the CDR3 is TGTGCCAGCAGCCTCGTAGAGTATACGCAGTATTTT.

The chain couples TRBV5-1 to TRBJ2-6; 7 bases agree with TRBD2. This CDR3 is 17 amino acids long. Per the germline V gene, CDR1 is SGHRS and CDR2 is YFSETQ. V lost 0 bases to trimming and J lost 0 bases; unmatched junction nucleotides: 3. For the CDR3, the DNA is TGCGCCAGCAGCTTGGCAGGGACTATCTCTGGGGCCAACGTCCTGACTTTC. Translation: CASSLAGTISGANVLTF.

The V and J genes are TRBV27 and TRBJ1-1; the D gene is possibly TRBD1 (5 bases). V lost 5 bases and J lost 6, with 16 bases in between. The germline V gene has CDR1 MNHEY and CDR2 SMNVEV (reference sequence). There are 14 residues in the CDR3. Written as DNA, the CDR3 is TGTGCCAGCAGTAACTCACAGGTGGGTGCTGAAGCTTTCTTT. The encoded protein is CASSNSQVGAEAFF.

The V gene is TRBV5-1, the J gene TRBJ2-1; 7 nucleotides match TRBD2. The germline gives CDR1 SGHRS, CDR2 YFSETQ. The CDR3 length is 16 residues. V was pared by 0 bases and J by 0 bases, with 3 bases of the junction left unmatched. DNA for the CDR3: TGCGCCAGCAGCTTGGGGTCGGGAGGCTCCTACAATGAGCAGTTCTTC. Translating it yields CASSLGSGGSYNEQFF.

With regard to this clone: The same CDR3 can be traced to other DNA sequences in this sample. The chain is built from TRBV5-1 and TRBJ1-1, with D tentatively TRBD1 (6 bases). The germline V and J ends were trimmed by 1 base and 1 base, with 17 bases remaining between them. This CDR3 is 17 amino acids long. CDR1 and CDR2 (germline): SGHRS, YFSETQ. CDR3 sequence: CASSLRVVGGGNTEAFF. For the CDR3, the DNA is TGCGCCAGCAGCTTGAGGGTGGTGGGGGGCGGGAACACTGAAGCTTTCTTT.

This chain links TRBV29-1 with TRBJ2-2; D possibly corresponds to TRBD2 (6 bases). Germline CDR1 is SQVTM and CDR2 is ANQGSEA. V was cut by 6 bases and J by 2 bases, with 13 bases left in between. The CDR3 extends over 14 amino acids. CDR3 nucleotide sequence: TGCAGCGTCGAGGCGGGATTCAACACCGGGGAGCTGTTTTTT. Translating gives CSVEAGFNTGELFF.

V gene TRBV10-2 combines with J gene TRBJ2-1; 7 bases are a match to TRBD2. The CDR3 contains 15 residues. The germline gives CDR1 WSHSY, CDR2 SAAADI. The ends lost 8 bases at V and 1 base at J; junction bases unmatched: 8. The CDR3: CASGASGLSYNEQFF. The CDR3 nucleotides are TGCGCCAGCGGGGCTAGCGGCCTGTCCTACAATGAGCAGTTCTTC.

The chain is built from TRBV7-2 and TRBJ2-7, with D hard to call. The CDR3 extends over 15 amino acids. V was shortened by 4 bases and J by 7 bases, with 20 bases between the two germline ends. Germline V gives CDR1 SGHTA, CDR2 FQGNSA. The CDR3 protein is CASSWDGPSVTEQYF. DNA for the CDR3: TGTGCCAGCAGCTGGGATGGTCCTTCAGTTACGGAGCAGTACTTC.

This sequence joins TRBV7-2 and TRBJ1-2; D gene uncertain. The ends were cut back, 6 bases at V and 4 bases at J, with 15 bases in the middle. The germline V gene encodes CDR1 SGHTA and CDR2 FQGNSA. This CDR3 contains 14 residues. CDR3 in DNA: TGTGCCAGCAGTTCTCGATCCCTTTCCTATGGCTACACCTTC. This codes for CASSSRSLSYGYTF. The full variable domain, in which reference TRBV7-2 and TRBJ1-2 provide the parts outside the CDR3, is GAGVSQSPSNKVTEKGKDVELRCDPISGHTALYWYRQSLGQGLEFLIYFQGNSAPDKSGLPSDRFSAERTGGSVSTLTIQRTQQEDSAVYLCASSSRSLSYGYTFGSGTRLTVV.

This clone has only one observation. The rearrangement links TRBV5-1 to TRBJ1-5; unclear D gene. V was pared by 4 bases and J by 7 bases, with 18 bases between. In germline, CDR1 is SGHRS, CDR2 YFSETQ. This CDR3 contains 15 residues. The CDR3 reads CASSPLTGKGQPQHF. The DNA for the CDR3 is TGCGCCAGCAGCCCGCTGACGGGGAAGGGACAGCCCCAGCATTTT.